This TCR beta chain derives from a study of human T cells and chemical hapten exposure. Study summary: Slight differences in pooled library volume were the main source of varying TCR yields across samples.

The J segment lost 0 bases and the V segment lost 5 bases, leaving 8 bases of the junction unmatched. The CDR3 extends over 16 amino acids. The germline CDR1 and CDR2 sequences are SGHNT and YENEEA. Noted time point: patch test 1, 2 weeks after DPC sensitization. This sample's treatment: therapeutic diphenylcyclopropenone sensitization with weekly scalp DPC. People who gave samples had alopecia, were 18 to 70 years old, and were suitable for DPC. RNA extraction used unfractionated whole blood as the source of total RNA. The library attached unique molecular identifiers to individual cDNA molecules. MiXCR, run by TCRdb on the RACE reads, gives a single entry per CDR3 protein. The sample yields some 170,000 distinct CDR3 sequences, 20% to 25% seen once.

This sequence was found in a woman between 45 and 60 years old with alopecia areata. Some clones in this sample may be carry-over from other donors' samples. This chain links TRBV11-3 with TRBJ2-5; 8 bases map to TRBD1. Sequenced material: whole blood, taken in connection with sensitization to the hapten diphenylcyclopropenone (DPC). The CDR3 coding sequence is TGTGCCAGCAGCACGCGGACAGGGCCCAACCAAGAGACCCAGTACTTC. It translates to CASSTRTGPNQETQYF.